Listed below are T cell receptor beta chains from one sample, sequenced in a study of OX40 agonist ivuxolimab in advanced cancers. The repertoire was sequenced with immunoSEQ multiplex PCR; TCRdb's copy has only in-frame clones and lacks some. The repertoire holds more than 30,000 clones, with approximately 86% as singletons. The input for sequencing was CD4+ or CD8+ T cells sorted from blood, taken in a trial of the OX40 agonist ivuxolimab. The receptors come from an adult with an advanced solid tumor such as melanoma, head and neck, liver or kidney cancer. The CDR3 runs from the conserved cysteine through the conserved F or W.

CDR3 length,J gene,V gene,CDR3 protein
14,TRBJ2-3,TRBV5-6,CASSWSTRTDTQYF
15,TRBJ2-5,TRBV7-9,CASSLTGHHSETQYF
16,TRBJ2-2,TRBV7-3,CASSPNRQGDTGELFF
14,TRBJ1-2,TRBV19,CASSIEGGTNGYTF
15,TRBJ2-7,TRBV7-2,CASSLLGTDLYEQYF
11,TRBJ2-3,TRBV19,CASITGVTQYF
17,TRBJ2-1,TRBV21-1,CASSKGRTSGSINEQFF
12,TRBJ2-7,TRBV27,CASSGTGTQQYF
15,TRBJ2-1,TRBV5-1,CASTAGSGTYNEQFF
19,TRBJ2-7,TRBV23-1,CASSQLNGSGTGWMDEQYF
14,TRBJ2-7,TRBV7-9,CASSPTSGSYEQYF
12,TRBJ2-3,TRBV5-6,CASSIGTDTQYF
16,TRBJ2-1,TRBV7-6,CASSLVGLAEYNEQFF
15,TRBJ2-3,TRBV7-2,CASSYGTAFPDTQYF
15,TRBJ2-1,TRBV11-3,CASSLGTGGLDEQFF
15,TRBJ1-2,TRBV10-2,CASSEYNGANYGYTF
18,TRBJ2-7,TRBV10-3,CAISESTSGGRSAYEQYF
18,TRBJ2-1,TRBV9,CASSGSIGGTSGYNEQFF
15,TRBJ2-5,TRBV27,CASRRAFGTGETQYF
17,TRBJ1-2,TRBV5-1,CASSLTGRDRTFYGYTF
17,TRBJ2-7,TRBV11-2,CASSPSRGLARSYEQYF
17,TRBJ1-4,TRBV9,CASSPLGEETTNEKLFF
13,TRBJ1-2,TRBV7-4,CASSPGQTYGYTF
14,TRBJ1-5,TRBV11-2,CASSVGFGNQPQHF
15,TRBJ1-1,TRBV28,CASAGTGGWGTEAFF
13,TRBJ2-7,TRBV9,CASSPDRDDEQYF
15,TRBJ2-1,TRBV7-3,CASSLGGSLMYEQFF
13,TRBJ1-1,TRBV29-1,CSIETGRGTEAFF
16,TRBJ1-2,TRBV7-9,CASSLSPRGPSGGYTF
13,TRBJ2-1,TRBV4-3,CATGRDSYNEQFF
17,TRBJ1-4,TRBV9,CASSDPGQGKTNEKLFF
15,TRBJ2-3,TRBV4-1,CASSYTARVTDTQYF
12,TRBJ1-2,TRBV27,CASSSGGYGYTF
16,TRBJ2-1,TRBV27,CASSLSSLAGVPEQFF
16,TRBJ1-5,TRBV7-2,CASSLEHGLYNQPQHF
15,TRBJ1-1,TRBV5-4,CASSLATGMNTEAFF
15,TRBJ2-7,TRBV19,CASSIGASGHYEQYF
18,TRBJ1-2,TRBV25-1,CASSEYLSGGADSHGYTF
14,TRBJ2-4,TRBV28,CASSLRIAKNIQYF
13,TRBJ2-7,TRBV5-1,CASSVTSSYEQYF
15,TRBJ2-7,TRBV28,CASRVTSGRSYEQYF
14,TRBJ2-3,TRBV27,CARLGVLTADTQYF
13,TRBJ1-1,TRBV9,CASSPRGDTEAFF
15,TRBJ2-1,TRBV7-6,CASSATGGPTNEQFF
14,TRBJ2-7,TRBV5-6,CASSLEGRSYEQYF
13,TRBJ2-7,TRBV19,CASSMAAAYEQYF
11,TRBJ1-2,TRBV30,CALLGVGGYTF